Included here is one T cell receptor delta chain sequence, with context. A read error is the likely source, as a far larger clone sits one nucleotide away. Other DNA sequences in this specimen translate into the identical CDR3. These data come from a study of γδ T cells in repeated Plasmodium falciparum infection. In the study overall: Donors were malaria-exposed Malian children or age- and gender-matched Australian children. Donors had four controlled P. falciparum NF54 infections over approximately 640 days.

This CDR3 region has 24 residues. Per germline, CDR1 TSWWSYY and CDR2 QGS. Gammadelta T cells were flow-sorted from PBMC into Vgamma9/Vdelta2+ and Vdelta2-negative populations for bulk analysis. TCRdb re-called the multiplex PCR reads through CATT. The table shows roughly 90,000 delta-chain clones, with approximately 0.96% occurring only once. Sequences were obtained from gamma-delta T cells from blood. This chain uses TRDV1 with TRDJ1; 11 nucleotides align to TRDD3. This receptor was obtained from a pool of human donors (malaria-infected and uninfected, not separated). CDR3 sequence: CALGVCSYATRNWGITGFTDKLIF. The CDR3 coding sequence is TGCGCTCTTGGGGTTTGTTCCTACGCTACGAGAAACTGGGGGATAACAGGATTCACCGATAAACTCATCTTT.